This TCR beta chain was observed in a study of cytomegalovirus exposure and HLA in healthy donors. Study outcomes and limitations: When a later analysis was performed, an Asian-associated ancestry cluster reportedly had fewer N-insertions than the approximately 600-donor mean.

This clone showed up just a few times. Its antigen is as yet unknown. The CDR3 loop spans 14 amino acids. The V gene's germline CDR1 is MDHEN and CDR2 SYDVKM. V lost 6 bases and J lost 5; bases outside the gene matches: 7. PCR employed 60 Vbeta and 13 Jbeta primers. Here immunoSEQ multiplex PCR was the method, and the copy in TCRdb shows in-frame clones only, minus some. This table has over 150,000 clones, approximately 80% appearing once. V is TRBV28 and J is TRBJ1-1, with TRBD1 matching 9 bases. What was sequenced was PBMCs. This clonotype was sampled from a woman aged 45-59 years in good health and CMV-seronegative. In DNA, the CDR3 is TGTGCCAGCAGCGCCGGGACAGGGAGGACTGAAGCTTTCTTT. Protein product: CASSAGTGRTEAFF.